The 8 T cell receptor beta chains presented below share a single source sample, sequenced in a study of blood T cell repertoires in COVID-19. Produced via immunoSEQ multiplex PCR; TCRdb's table is partial and in-frame only. This table has about 32,000 clones, around 90% appearing once. The sequenced sample was peripheral blood. The receptors were sampled from a man aged 65 to 79 with active or convalescent COVID-19.

The chain employs TRBV30 and TRBJ1-1; 8 bases are a match to TRBD1. The CDR3 length is 15 residues. V gave up 7 bases and J gave up 4 bases; unmatched junction bases: 14. CDR1 and CDR2 (germline): GTSNPN, SVGIG (reference sequence). CDR3 region: CASASLQGVVTEAFF. CDR3 nucleotides: TGTGCCTCCGCAAGCCTACAGGGGGTGGTCACTGAAGCTTTCTTT.

The rearrangement uses TRBV19 and TRBJ2-6; 8 bases are a match to TRBD1. Germline lookup yields CDR1 LNHDA and CDR2 SQIVND (reference sequence). The V segment lost 3 bases and the J segment 2 bases; nucleotides outside the gene matches: 3. This CDR3 is built from 16 residues. The CDR3 DNA reads as TGTGCCAGTAGTATGGACAGGGCACCTGGGGCCAACGTCCTGACTTTC. Its translation is CASSMDRAPGANVLTF.

The chain links TRBV6-5 to TRBJ1-2, with 7 bases fitting TRBD1. CDR3 length: 13 residues. J was trimmed by 4 bases and V by 7 bases; bases with no gene match: 6. CDR1 is MNHEY, CDR2 SVGAGI, per germline. Written as DNA, the CDR3 is TGTGCCAGCACCCAAACAGGGGTCTATGGCTACACCTTC. Amino acid sequence: CASTQTGVYGYTF.

The chain is built from TRBV28 and TRBJ2-6; 8 positions agree with TRBD1. The trim removed 3 bases at V and 0 bases at J, leaving 7 bases unmatched. Germline lookup yields CDR1 MDHEN and CDR2 SYDVKM. The CDR3 has 18 amino acids. The CDR3 loop is CASSFGQGRSSGANVLTF. CDR3 in DNA: TGTGCCAGCAGTTTCGGACAGGGACGGAGCTCTGGGGCCAACGTCCTGACTTTC.

The chain recombines TRBV9 with TRBJ2-1; 7 nucleotides agree with TRBD1. The germline gives CDR1 SGDLS, CDR2 YYNGEE. The V gene end was trimmed by 0 bases and the J gene end by 7 bases; junction bases not matched to a gene: 10. The CDR3 runs to 16 residues. CDR3: CASSVAGRGYTNEQFF. Here the CDR3 DNA reads TGTGCCAGCAGCGTAGCAGGCAGGGGGTATACGAATGAGCAGTTCTTC.

Regarding this clone: The same CDR3 also results from other DNA sequences found in this sample. The chain combines TRBV24-1 with TRBJ2-3; tentative D call: TRBD2 (5 bases). This CDR3 comprises 13 residues. The V gene lost 9 bases and the J gene lost 1 base, with 10 bases spanning the gap. Germline V gene data show CDR1 as KGHDR and CDR2 as SFDVKD. For the CDR3, the DNA is TGTGCCACCTCGAGGGTGGGCACAGATACGCAGTATTTT. Amino acids: CATSRVGTDTQYF.

This clone showed up just a few times. V gene TRBV19 combines with J gene TRBJ1-6; D is unresolved. Germline assignment: CDR1 LNHDA and CDR2 SQIVND (reference sequence). The CDR3 sequence is 13 residues long. Trimming stripped 5 bases from V and 3 bases from J, with 5 bases between. This CDR3 reads CASSSDYNSPLHF. The CDR3 DNA is TGTGCCAGTAGTTCAGACTATAATTCACCCCTCCACTTT.

V usage is TRBV10-3 and J usage is TRBJ1-2, with 8 bases fitting TRBD1. Losses at the gene ends were 6 bases for V and 8 bases for J; bases not matched to a gene: 8. The length of the CDR3 is 13 residues. Looked up from germline, CDR1 is ENHRY and CDR2 is SYGVKD. The CDR3 loop is CAIRGTGLGGYTF. The CDR3 DNA sequence: TGTGCCATCAGAGGGACAGGCCTAGGGGGCTACACCTTC.